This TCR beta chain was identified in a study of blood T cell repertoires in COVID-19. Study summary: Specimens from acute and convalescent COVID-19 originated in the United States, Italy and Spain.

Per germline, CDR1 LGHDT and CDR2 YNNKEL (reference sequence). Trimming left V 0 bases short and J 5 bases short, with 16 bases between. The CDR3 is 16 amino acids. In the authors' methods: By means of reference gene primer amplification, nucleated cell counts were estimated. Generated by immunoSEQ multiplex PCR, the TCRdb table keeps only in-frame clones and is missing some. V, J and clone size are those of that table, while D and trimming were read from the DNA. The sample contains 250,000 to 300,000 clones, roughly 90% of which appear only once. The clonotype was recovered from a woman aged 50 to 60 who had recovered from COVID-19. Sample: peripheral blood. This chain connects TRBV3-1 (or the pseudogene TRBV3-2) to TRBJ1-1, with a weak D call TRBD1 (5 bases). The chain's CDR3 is CASSQEGGADGTEAFF. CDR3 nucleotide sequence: TGTGCCAGCAGCCAAGAAGGCGGGGCAGATGGGACTGAAGCTTTCTTT.